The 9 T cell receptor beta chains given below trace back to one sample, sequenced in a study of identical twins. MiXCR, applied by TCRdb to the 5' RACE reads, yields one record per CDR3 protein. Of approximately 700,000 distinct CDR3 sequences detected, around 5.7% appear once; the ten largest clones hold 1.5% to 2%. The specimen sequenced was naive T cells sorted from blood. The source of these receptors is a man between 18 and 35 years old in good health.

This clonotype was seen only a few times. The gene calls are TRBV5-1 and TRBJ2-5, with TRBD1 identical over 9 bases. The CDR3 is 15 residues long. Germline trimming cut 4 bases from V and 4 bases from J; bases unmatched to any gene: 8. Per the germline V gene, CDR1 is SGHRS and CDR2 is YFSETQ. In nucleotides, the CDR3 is TGCGCCAGCAGCGTGTTTCCGGGACAGGGAGAGACCCAGTACTTC. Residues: CASSVFPGQGETQYF.

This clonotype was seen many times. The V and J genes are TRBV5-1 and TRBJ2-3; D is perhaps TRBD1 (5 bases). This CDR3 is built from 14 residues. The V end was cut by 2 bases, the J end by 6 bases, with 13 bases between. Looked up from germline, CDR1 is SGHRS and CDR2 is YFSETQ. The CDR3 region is CASSFAGILDTQYF. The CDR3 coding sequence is TGCGCCAGCAGCTTTGCAGGGATTTTGGATACGCAGTATTTT.

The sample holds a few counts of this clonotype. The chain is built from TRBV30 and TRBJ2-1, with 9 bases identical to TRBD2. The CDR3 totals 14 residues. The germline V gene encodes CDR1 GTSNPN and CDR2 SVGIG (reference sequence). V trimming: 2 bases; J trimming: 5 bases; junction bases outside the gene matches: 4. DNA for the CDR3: TGTGCCTGGAGTTTGGGACTAGCAAACAATGAGCAGTTCTTC. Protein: CAWSLGLANNEQFF.

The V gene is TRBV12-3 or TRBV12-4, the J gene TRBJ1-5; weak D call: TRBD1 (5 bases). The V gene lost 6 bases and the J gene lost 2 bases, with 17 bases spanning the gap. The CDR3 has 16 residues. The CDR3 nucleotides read TGTGCCAGCAGCCCCCCCCGGGGCAGCGGCAATCAGCCCCAGCATTTT. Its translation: CASSPPRGSGNQPQHF.

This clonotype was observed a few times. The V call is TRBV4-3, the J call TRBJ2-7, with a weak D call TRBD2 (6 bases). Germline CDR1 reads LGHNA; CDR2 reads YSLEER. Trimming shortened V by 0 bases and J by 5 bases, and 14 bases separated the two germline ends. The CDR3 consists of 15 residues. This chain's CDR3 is CASSQDWGRRDEQYF. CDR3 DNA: TGCGCCAGCAGCCAAGATTGGGGGAGGAGGGACGAGCAGTACTTC.

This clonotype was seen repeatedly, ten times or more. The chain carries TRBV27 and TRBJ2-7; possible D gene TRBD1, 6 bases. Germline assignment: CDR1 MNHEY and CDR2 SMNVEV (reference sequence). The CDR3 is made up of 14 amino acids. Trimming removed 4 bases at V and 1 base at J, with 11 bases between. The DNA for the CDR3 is TGTGCCAGCAGTTGGGGCAGGGGATCCTACGAGCAGTACGTC. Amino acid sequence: CASSWGRGSYEQYV.

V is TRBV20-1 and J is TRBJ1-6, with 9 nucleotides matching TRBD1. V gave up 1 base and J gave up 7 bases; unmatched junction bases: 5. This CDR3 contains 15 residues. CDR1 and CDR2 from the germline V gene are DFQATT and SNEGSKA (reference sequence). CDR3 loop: CSARGRDRVNSPLHF. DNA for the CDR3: TGCAGTGCTAGAGGCCGGGACAGGGTGAATTCACCCCTCCACTTT.

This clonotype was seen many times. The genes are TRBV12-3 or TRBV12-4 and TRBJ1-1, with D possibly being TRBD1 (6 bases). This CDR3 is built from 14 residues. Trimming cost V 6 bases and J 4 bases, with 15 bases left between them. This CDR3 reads CASSLKQGSTEAFF. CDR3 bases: TGTGCCAGCAGCCTGAAACAGGGAAGCACTGAAGCTTTCTTT.

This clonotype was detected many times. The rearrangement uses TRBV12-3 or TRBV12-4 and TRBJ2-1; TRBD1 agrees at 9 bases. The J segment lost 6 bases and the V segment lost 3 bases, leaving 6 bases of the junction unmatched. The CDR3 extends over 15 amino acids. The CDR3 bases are TGTGCCAGCAGTTTCCGGGACAGGGTTGTCAATGAGCAGTTCTTC. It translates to CASSFRDRVVNEQFF.